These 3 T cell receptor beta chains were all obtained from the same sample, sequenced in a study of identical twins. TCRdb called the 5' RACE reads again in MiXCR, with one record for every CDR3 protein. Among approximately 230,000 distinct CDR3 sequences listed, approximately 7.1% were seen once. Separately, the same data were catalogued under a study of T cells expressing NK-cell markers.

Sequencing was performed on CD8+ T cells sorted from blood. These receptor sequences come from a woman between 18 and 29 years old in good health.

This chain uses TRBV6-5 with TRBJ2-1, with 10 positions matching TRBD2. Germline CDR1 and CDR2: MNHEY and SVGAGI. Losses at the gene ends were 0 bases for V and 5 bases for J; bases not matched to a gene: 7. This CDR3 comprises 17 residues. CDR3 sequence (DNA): TGTGCCAGCAGTTACTCTCATATCGGGACTAGCGACAATGAGCAGTTCTTC. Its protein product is CASSYSHIGTSDNEQFF.

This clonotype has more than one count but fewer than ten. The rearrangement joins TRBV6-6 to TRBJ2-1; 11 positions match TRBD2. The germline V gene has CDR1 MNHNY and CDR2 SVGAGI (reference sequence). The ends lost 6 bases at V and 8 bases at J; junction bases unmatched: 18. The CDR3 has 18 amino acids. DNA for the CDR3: TGTGCCAGCAGCGGCACAATTTTAGCGGGAGGGCCCTTAGATGAGCAGTTCTTC. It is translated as CASSGTILAGGPLDEQFF.

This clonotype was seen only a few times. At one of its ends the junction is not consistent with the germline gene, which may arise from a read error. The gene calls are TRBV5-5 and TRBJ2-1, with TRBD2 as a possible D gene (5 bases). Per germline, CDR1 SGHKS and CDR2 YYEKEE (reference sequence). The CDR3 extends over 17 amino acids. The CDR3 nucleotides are TGTGCCAGCAGCCCGACTGATCAAGCGGTTAGCTGGAATGAGCAGTTTTTC. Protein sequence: CASSPTDQAVSWNEQFF. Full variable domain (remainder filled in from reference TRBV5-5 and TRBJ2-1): DAGVTQSPTHLIKTRGQQVTLRCSPISGHKSVSWYQQVLGQGPQFIFQYYEKEERGRGNFPDRFSARQFPNYSSELNVNALLLGDSALYLCASSPTDQAVSWNEQFFGPGTRLTVL.